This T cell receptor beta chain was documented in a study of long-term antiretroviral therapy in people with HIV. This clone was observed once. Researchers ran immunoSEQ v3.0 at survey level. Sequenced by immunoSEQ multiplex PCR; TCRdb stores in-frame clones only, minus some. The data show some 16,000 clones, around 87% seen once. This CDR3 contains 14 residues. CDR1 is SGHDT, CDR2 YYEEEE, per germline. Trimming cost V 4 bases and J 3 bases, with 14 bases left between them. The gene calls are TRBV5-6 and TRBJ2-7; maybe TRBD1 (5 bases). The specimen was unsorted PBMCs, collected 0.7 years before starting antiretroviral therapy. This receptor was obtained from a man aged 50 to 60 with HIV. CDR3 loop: CASSRGRTGYEQYF. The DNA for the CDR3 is TGTGCCAGCAGCCGCGGCCGAACAGGCTACGAGCAGTACTTC. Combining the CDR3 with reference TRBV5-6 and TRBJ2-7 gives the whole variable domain DAGVTQSPTHLIKTRGQQVTLRCSPKSGHDTVSWYQQALGQGPQFIFQYYEEEERQRGNFPDRFSGHQFPNYSSELNVNALLLGDSALYLCASSRGRTGYEQYFGPGTRLTVT.